The 9 T cell receptor beta chains given below trace back to one sample, sequenced in a study of lymphopenia after photon versus proton radiotherapy. Repertoires were generated with immunoSEQ multiplex PCR, while TCRdb's copy carries only in-frame clones and drops some. The sample holds 29,000 or so clones; about 86% are singletons and the top ten take 47%. The input for sequencing was peripheral blood, taken from a patient treated with proton-based radiotherapy. The receptors derive from a woman aged 60-75 years with cholangiocarcinoma. Some clones in this sample may be carry-over from other donors' samples.

The V and J genes are TRBV7-9 and TRBJ2-3, with TRBD1 matching 9 bases. CDR3 length equals 16 residues. With V trimmed by 5 bases and J by 2 bases, 8 bases remained unmatched. The germline CDR1 and CDR2 sequences are SEHNR and FQNEAQ (reference sequence). The CDR3 is CASSNTGTGPTDTQYF. CDR3 nucleotide sequence: TGTGCCAGCAGCAACACCGGGACAGGGCCCACAGATACGCAGTATTTT.

This rearrangement joins TRBV5-1 to TRBJ2-5, with unresolved D. The CDR3 length is 14 residues. Germline CDR1 SGHRS, CDR2 YFSETQ. The V and J ends lost 4 bases and 1 base respectively, with 11 bases between them. CDR3 amino acids: CASSPGATQETQYF. The CDR3 region has the DNA TGCGCCAGCAGCCCCGGTGCGACCCAAGAGACCCAGTACTTC.

The CDR3 loop is CSVALDSFTGELFF. CDR3 sequence (DNA): TGCAGTGTAGCCTTGGACAGTTTCACCGGGGAGCTGTTTTTT. This rearrangement joins TRBV29-1 to TRBJ2-2, with D perhaps TRBD1 (6 bases). CDR1 and CDR2 from the germline V gene are SQVTM and ANQGSEA. The CDR3 is 14 amino acids.

The rearrangement uses TRBV5-1 and TRBJ1-1; D is undetermined. The CDR3 extends over 14 amino acids. CDR1 is SGHRS, CDR2 YFSETQ, per germline. Trimming removed 0 bases at V and 5 bases at J, with 11 bases between. CDR3: CASSLAVRGTEAFF. The CDR3 DNA follows: TGCGCCAGCAGCTTGGCCGTCCGCGGGACTGAAGCTTTCTTT.

The rearrangement joins TRBV27 to TRBJ1-3; D may be TRBD1 (6 bases). The germline V gene encodes CDR1 MNHEY and CDR2 SMNVEV (reference sequence). CDR3 length equals 13 residues. V was clipped by 8 bases and J by 1 base, with 9 bases between them. CDR3 sequence: CASGGGSGNTIYF. In DNA form, the CDR3 reads TGTGCCAGCGGAGGGGGGTCTGGAAACACCATATATTTT.

This rearrangement joins TRBV5-4 to TRBJ2-2, with D perhaps being TRBD1 or TRBD2 (5 bases each). The germline CDR1 and CDR2 sequences are SGHNT and YYREEE (reference sequence). The V end lost 4 bases, the J end lost 2 bases, and 12 bases lay between the germline ends. The CDR3 runs 15 residues. The CDR3 region has the DNA TGTGCCAGCAGCAGCCGGGACGGCAACACCGGGGAGCTGTTTTTT. It specifies CASSSRDGNTGELFF.

The rearrangement links TRBV19 to TRBJ2-5; TRBD1 agrees at 12 bases. J lost 5 bases, V lost 5 bases, and 15 bases had no gene match. Germline V gene data show CDR1 as LNHDA and CDR2 as SQIVND (reference sequence). This CDR3 spans 18 amino acids. CDR3 nucleotide sequence: TGTGCCAGTAGTCTCGGATCCGGGACAGGGGGCTCCAAGGAGACCCAGTACTTC. It encodes CASSLGSGTGGSKETQYF. Looking up the rest from reference TRBV19 and TRBJ2-5 gives the full variable domain: DGGITQSPKYLFRKEGQNVTLSCEQNLNHDAMYWYRQDPGQGLRLIYYSQIVNDFQKGDIAEGYSVSREKKESFPLTVTSAQKNPTAFYLCASSLGSGTGGSKETQYFGPGTRLLVL.

This clone appeared once. V usage is TRBV21-1 and J usage is TRBJ1-5. TRBV21-1 is reported as a pseudogene. The CDR3 covers 19 residues. CDR3 in DNA: TGTGCCAGCAGCAATTGCCGCACGATGACCAAGGGCAGTTGTCAGCCCCAGCATTTT. As protein: CASSNCRTMTKGSCQPQHF.

This clone was detected only a few times. V usage is TRBV19 and J usage is TRBJ1-3; TRBD1 is a possible D gene (6 bases). Germline CDR1 LNHDA, CDR2 SQIVND (reference sequence). This CDR3 comprises 14 residues. V lost 6 bases and J lost 3, with 12 bases in between. This CDR3 reads CASREQGGGNTIYF. CDR3 in DNA: TGTGCCAGTAGGGAACAGGGAGGTGGAAACACCATATATTTT.